This T cell receptor (beta chain) was found in a study of control samples from healthy donors and cancer patients. Germline CDR1 and CDR2: LGHNA and YNFKEQ. The CDR3 spans 17 residues. Trimming cost V 3 bases and J 3 bases; bases outside gene matches: 11. The repertoire was sequenced with immunoSEQ multiplex PCR; TCRdb's copy has only in-frame clones and lacks some. The data show about 210,000 clones, and the top ten clones hold about 2.2%. What was sequenced was blood. The source is a woman aged 30 to 39 in good health. This rearrangement joins TRBV4-2 to TRBJ1-3; 7 nucleotides agree with TRBD1. The CDR3 protein is CASSQVLGQEVGNTIYF. In nucleotides, the CDR3 is TGTGCCAGCAGCCAGGTATTAGGACAGGAAGTTGGAAACACCATATATTTT.